This TCR beta chain is from a study of molecular identifiers for immune sequencing clone quantification. In the study overall: The replicate experiment used RNA from approximately 20,000 or 100,000 naive CD8 cells. This RNA was split into five aliquots, and four of them were sequenced. Study results and limitations: In naive cells, clones above 20 RNA copies held under 1% of molecules, whereas in effector cells they held over 99%.

TCRdb called the PCR reads again in MiXCR, with one record for every CDR3 protein. The sample yields some 40,000 distinct CDR3 sequences, roughly 22% seen once. The length of the CDR3 is 16 residues. V lost 1 base and J 2 bases, leaving 12 bases between the germline ends. Germline V gene data show CDR1 as SGHKS and CDR2 as YYEKEE (reference sequence). This clonotype was recorded a few times. Its antigen is undetermined. The authors gated naive CD8 T cells as CD8+CD4-CCR7+CD45RA+ for sorting. The specimen was naive CD8+ T cells from blood, with Jurkat cell RNA spiked in. Subset defined: FACS-sorted CD8+CD4-CCR7+CD45RA+ naive T cells. The sequence was collected from a human donor in good health. Some libraries in this study had Jurkat cell RNA spiked in. V is TRBV5-5 and J is TRBJ2-2; maybe TRBD1 (6 bases). CDR3 region: CASSLSARGNTGELFF. DNA for the CDR3: TGTGCCAGCAGCTTGTCCGCCAGGGGTAACACCGGGGAGCTGTTTTTT.